The 22 T cell receptor beta chains below were found in one sample sequenced in a study of human T cells and chemical hapten exposure. A single record per CDR3 protein comes from TCRdb applying MiXCR to the RACE reads. The data hold about 40,000 distinct CDR3 sequences, with roughly a tenth observed a single time. Documented time point: pre-sensitization, week 0. Specified treatment: therapeutic diphenylcyclopropenone sensitization with weekly scalp DPC. The source was whole blood, collected in connection with sensitization to the hapten diphenylcyclopropenone (DPC). The receptors originated from a man under 40 with alopecia areata. Some clones in this sample may be carry-over from other donors' samples.

This clonotype was seen repeatedly, ten times or more. At one boundary the junction diverges from the germline segment, which might be a read error. The chain couples TRBV19 to TRBJ2-5; weak D call: TRBD1 (6 bases). Germline V gene sequence: CDR1 LNHDA, CDR2 SQIVND (reference sequence). The CDR3 contains 15 residues. CDR3 sequence reads: CASRIDPRDKETQYF. As DNA, the CDR3 is TGTGCCAGTAGGATAGATCCGAGGGACAAAGAGACCCAGTACTTC.

The sample holds many counts of this clonotype. This chain links TRBV20-1 with TRBJ2-1; 7 positions agree with TRBD1. The CDR3 is 18 residues long. CDR1 is DFQATT and CDR2 is SNEGSKA in the germline V gene (reference sequence). The V gene end was trimmed by 0 bases and the J gene end by 4 bases; junction bases not matched to a gene: 15. CDR3 coding DNA: TGCAGTGCTAGAGATCAGCAGACCCGGGACAGAAATTACAATGAGCAGTTCTTC. Its protein product is CSARDQQTRDRNYNEQFF.

Here the CDR3 DNA reads TGCGCCAGCAGCCAAGTGGGTGCAGATACGCAGTATTTT. This codes for CASSQVGADTQYF. This chain joins TRBV4-3 and TRBJ2-3; D is unclear. The germline V and J ends were trimmed by 1 base and 4 bases, with 6 bases remaining between them. This CDR3 contains 13 residues. Germline V CDR1 and CDR2: LGHNA, YSLEER.

This clonotype was detected many times. The chain has TRBV29-1 and TRBJ2-2, with D perhaps matching TRBD1 (6 bases). Germline CDR1 and CDR2: SQVTM and ANQGSEA. The CDR3 has 13 residues. The V and J ends lost 7 bases and 0 bases respectively, with 9 bases between them. In nucleotides, the CDR3 is TGCAGCGCTGGGACAACGAACACCGGGGAGCTGTTTTTT. Protein sequence: CSAGTTNTGELFF.

This clonotype came up a few times. V is TRBV7-9 and J is TRBJ2-1; D is undetermined. Germline lookup yields CDR1 SEHNR and CDR2 FQNEAQ (reference sequence). V was pared by 4 bases and J by 12 bases, with 10 bases between. CDR3 length: 11 residues. CDR3 protein: CASSYYGWQFF. The CDR3 DNA is TGTGCCAGCAGCTACTACGGATGGCAGTTCTTC.

Ten or more counts support this clonotype. V gene TRBV10-2 combines with J gene TRBJ2-7; 7 bases are a match to TRBD2. Germline V gene lookup returns CDR1 WSHSY and CDR2 SAAADI. This CDR3 comprises 13 residues. V dropped 3 bases and J dropped 3; count of bases not matched to a gene: 2. The CDR3 DNA reads as TGCGCCAGCAGTGAATTAGCGGGCTACGAGCAGTACGTC. It specifies CASSELAGYEQYV.

The chain has TRBV29-1 and TRBJ2-1, with D maybe TRBD2 (5 bases). The CDR3 is made up of 15 amino acids. Per the germline V gene, CDR1 is SQVTM and CDR2 is ANQGSEA. V lost 8 bases and J 2 bases, leaving 19 bases between the germline ends. The DNA for the CDR3 is TGCAGCTCCCGGGCGGGTGCTAGCCCCTACAATGAGCAGTTCTTC. Protein sequence: CSSRAGASPYNEQFF.

This clonotype was seen repeatedly, ten times or more. The chain combines TRBV4-2 with TRBJ1-1, with D unclear. The V end lost 0 bases, the J end lost 1 base, and 9 bases lay between the germline ends. CDR3 length: 15 residues. Germline values: CDR1 LGHNA, CDR2 YNFKEQ. The CDR3 coding sequence is TGTGCCAGCAGCCAAGATGGGTGGGGGAACACTGAAGCTTTCTTT. Translation gives CASSQDGWGNTEAFF.

This clonotype was seen ten or more times. The V gene is TRBV2, the J gene TRBJ2-7, with D perhaps given as TRBD1 or TRBD2 (5 bases each). The CDR3 runs to 12 residues. CDR1 SNHLY and CDR2 FYNNEI come from the germline V gene. V lost 11 bases and J 2 bases, leaving 13 bases between the germline ends. The CDR3 sequence: CAGRGDTYEQYF. The CDR3 nucleotides read TGTGCCGGAAGAGGGGATACCTACGAGCAGTACTTC.

This clonotype was seen at least ten times. This chain links TRBV7-6 with TRBJ2-5, with 9 bases identical to TRBD2. V lost 2 bases and J lost 1; bases outside the gene matches: 5. Germline CDR1 is SGHVS and CDR2 is FNYEAQ. The CDR3 loop spans 16 amino acids. In nucleotides, the CDR3 is TGTGCCAGCAGCTTACGGTCTAGCGGGATCCAAGAGACCCAGTACTTC. As protein: CASSLRSSGIQETQYF.

With respect to this clonotype: This could be a read error, since a much larger clone is one nucleotide away. The chain carries TRBV9 and TRBJ2-3, with 10 bases aligning to TRBD1. The CDR3 runs 16 residues. The V gene's germline CDR1 is SGDLS and CDR2 YYNGEE. The CDR3 loop reads CASSVGTGVSTDTKYF. CDR3 DNA sequence: TGTGCCAGCAGCGTGGGGACAGGGGTTAGCACAGATACGAAGTATTTT.

This clonotype showed up many times. The V gene is TRBV28, the J gene TRBJ1-6; no reliable D call. V shed 9 bases and J shed 0 bases, with 12 bases lying between them. The CDR3 extends over 15 amino acids. Germline values: CDR1 MDHEN, CDR2 SYDVKM. CDR3 bases: TGTGCCAGTCTGCCCGGTCTCTCCTATAATTCACCCCTCCACTTT. This translates into CASLPGLSYNSPLHF. Together with reference TRBV28 and TRBJ1-6, the CDR3 gives the full variable domain: DVKVTQSSRYLVKRTGEKVFLECVQDMDHENMFWYRQDPGLGLRLIYFSYDVKMKEKGDIPEGYSVSREKKERFSLILESASTNQTSMYLCASLPGLSYNSPLHFGNGTRLTVT.

This clonotype was observed a few times. The chain has TRBV11-2 and TRBJ1-5; D uncertain. Trimming left V 4 bases short and J 3 bases short, with 13 bases between. CDR3 length: 15 residues. Germline V gene data show CDR1 as SGHAT and CDR2 as FQNNGV. The CDR3 sequence is CASSSPGANNQPQHF. The CDR3 bases are TGTGCCAGCAGCTCCCCGGGCGCGAACAATCAGCCCCAGCATTTT.

Ten or more counts support this clonotype. The genes are TRBV5-1 and TRBJ2-3, with 9 bases identical to TRBD1. The CDR3 is 16 residues long. V was pared by 3 bases and J by 4 bases, with 9 bases of the junction left unmatched. CDR1 and CDR2 (germline): SGHRS, YFSETQ. The CDR3 sequence: CASSSKQGAGADTQYF. CDR3 nucleotides: TGCGCCAGCAGCTCGAAACAGGGGGCTGGGGCAGATACGCAGTATTTT.

V usage is TRBV27 and J usage is TRBJ2-1; 9 nucleotides line up with TRBD1. CDR1 and CDR2 (germline): MNHEY, SMNVEV (reference sequence). The V segment lost 5 bases and the J segment 12 bases; nucleotides outside the gene matches: 11. CDR3 length equals 14 residues. In DNA, the CDR3 is TGTGCCAGCAGTGACCGGGACAGGGCAGAGGGGCAGTTCTTC. Translating it yields CASSDRDRAEGQFF.

This clonotype was seen many times. The chain combines TRBV7-9 with TRBJ2-3; D is ambiguous. The germline V gene encodes CDR1 SEHNR and CDR2 FQNEAQ (reference sequence). This CDR3 contains 16 residues. The V end was cut by 2 bases, the J end by 4 bases, with 16 bases between. CDR3 nucleotide sequence: TGTGCCAGCAGCTTACAGGTGTCCGTCATCGCAGATACGCAGTATTTT. This sequence encodes CASSLQVSVIADTQYF.

This clonotype has ten or more counts. This chain uses TRBV6-5 with TRBJ2-1; D remains ambiguous. The CDR3 is 10 residues long. V was shortened by 7 bases and J by 8 bases, with 6 bases between the two germline ends. CDR1 and CDR2 from the germline V gene are MNHEY and SVGAGI. CDR3: CASTAHEQFF. The CDR3 DNA reads TGTGCCAGCACGGCACATGAGCAGTTCTTC.

This clonotype was counted only a few times. V and J are TRBV4-1 and TRBJ1-5; D uncertain. V dropped 3 bases and J dropped 6 bases, with 18 bases sitting between them. CDR3 length: 16 residues. Germline values: CDR1 MGHRA, CDR2 YSYEKL. CDR3 nucleotide sequence: TGCGCCAGCAGCCAGTATAAATTCATTGGGAGTCAGCCCCAGCATTTT. Protein product: CASSQYKFIGSQPQHF.

In the case of this clonotype: A much more abundant neighbour one base away suggests this may be a read error. The V call is TRBV7-3, the J call TRBJ2-1; D tentatively reads TRBD1 or TRBD2 (5 bases each). The V gene's germline CDR1 is SGHTA and CDR2 FQGTGA. The CDR3 is 14 amino acids. The DNA of the CDR3 is TGTGCCAGCAGCATGGGACCCCAAAACGGGGAGCATTTCTTC. It is translated as CASSMGPQNGEHFF. The full variable domain, rest sourced from reference TRBV7-3 and TRBJ2-1, is GAGVSQTPSNKVTEKGKYVELRCDPISGHTALYWYRQSLGQGPEFLIYFQGTGAADDSGLPNDRFFAVRPEGSVSTLKIQRTERGDSAVYLCASSMGPQNGEHFFGPGTRLTVL.

The chain couples TRBV7-2 to TRBJ2-2; 8 bases are shared with TRBD2. The trim removed 2 bases at V and 0 bases at J, leaving 5 bases unmatched. Per the germline V gene, CDR1 is SGHTA and CDR2 is FQGNSA. The CDR3 has 17 residues. CDR3 amino acids: CASSLNGRGANTGELFF. DNA of the CDR3: TGTGCCAGCAGCTTAAACGGGAGGGGAGCGAACACCGGGGAGCTGTTTTTT. The full variable domain, its missing parts supplied by reference TRBV7-2 and TRBJ2-2, is GAGVSQSPSNKVTEKGKDVELRCDPISGHTALYWYRQSLGQGLEFLIYFQGNSAPDKSGLPSDRFSAERTGGSVSTLTIQRTQQEDSAVYLCASSLNGRGANTGELFFGEGSRLTVL.

A few counts support this clonotype. The chain employs TRBV28 and TRBJ1-2; possible D gene TRBD1, 5 bases. The germline gives CDR1 MDHEN, CDR2 SYDVKM. The CDR3 covers 12 residues. Trimming took off 7 bases at V and 4 bases at J, with 10 bases between the two ends. The CDR3 DNA reads as TGTGCCAGCACGTCCGGGACCTATGGCTACACCTTC. Its protein is CASTSGTYGYTF.

This clonotype was recorded at least ten times. The chain couples TRBV5-1 to TRBJ2-6; TRBD1 agrees at 7 bases. V lost 0 bases, J lost 0 bases, and 6 bases stayed unmatched. CDR3 length equals 18 residues. Per germline, CDR1 SGHRS and CDR2 YFSETQ. CDR3 bases: TGCGCCAGCAGCTTGGTTACAGGGGCCACCTCTGGGGCCAACGTCCTGACTTTC. It is translated as CASSLVTGATSGANVLTF.